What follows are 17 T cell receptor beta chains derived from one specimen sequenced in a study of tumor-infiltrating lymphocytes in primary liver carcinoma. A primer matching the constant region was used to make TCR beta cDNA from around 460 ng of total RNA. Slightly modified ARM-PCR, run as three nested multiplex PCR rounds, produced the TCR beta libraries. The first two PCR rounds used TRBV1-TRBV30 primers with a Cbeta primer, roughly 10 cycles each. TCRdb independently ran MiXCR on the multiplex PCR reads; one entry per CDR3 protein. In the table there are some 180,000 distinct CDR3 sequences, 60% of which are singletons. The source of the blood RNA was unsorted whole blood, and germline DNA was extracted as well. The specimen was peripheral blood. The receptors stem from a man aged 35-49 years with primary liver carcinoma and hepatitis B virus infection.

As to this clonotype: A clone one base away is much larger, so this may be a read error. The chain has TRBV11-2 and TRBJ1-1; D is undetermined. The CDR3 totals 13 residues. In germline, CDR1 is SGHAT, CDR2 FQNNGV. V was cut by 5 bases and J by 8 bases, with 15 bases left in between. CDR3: CASSPNGRVEAFF. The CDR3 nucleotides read TGTGCCAGCAGCCCCAATGGCAGAGTCGAAGCTTTCTTT.

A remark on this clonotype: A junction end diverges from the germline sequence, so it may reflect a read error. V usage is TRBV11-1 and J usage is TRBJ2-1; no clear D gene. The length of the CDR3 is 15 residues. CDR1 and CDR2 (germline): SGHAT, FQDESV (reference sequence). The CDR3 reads CASSLGGRRNNEQIF. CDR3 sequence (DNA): TGTGCCAGCAGCTTAGGTGGCAGGCGGAACAATGAGCAGATCTTC.

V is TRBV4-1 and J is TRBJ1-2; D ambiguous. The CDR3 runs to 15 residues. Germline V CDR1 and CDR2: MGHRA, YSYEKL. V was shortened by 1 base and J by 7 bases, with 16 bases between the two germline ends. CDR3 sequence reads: CASSQVRRETSGYTF. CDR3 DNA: TGCGCCAGCAGCCAAGTTCGGCGGGAGACGAGTGGCTACACCTTC.

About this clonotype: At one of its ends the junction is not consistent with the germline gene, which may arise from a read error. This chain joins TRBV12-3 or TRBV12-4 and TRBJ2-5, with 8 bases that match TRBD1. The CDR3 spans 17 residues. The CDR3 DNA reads TGTGCCAGCAGTCCACCAGGGGGCGGACGTAAGGAAGAGGCCCAGTACTTC. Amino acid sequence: CASSPPGGGRKEEAQYF.

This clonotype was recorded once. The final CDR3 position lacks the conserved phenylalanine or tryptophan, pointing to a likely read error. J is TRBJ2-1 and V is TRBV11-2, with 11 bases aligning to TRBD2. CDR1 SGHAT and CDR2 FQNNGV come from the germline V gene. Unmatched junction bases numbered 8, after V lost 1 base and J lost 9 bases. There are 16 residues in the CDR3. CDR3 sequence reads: CASSLGSLAGGSEQFL. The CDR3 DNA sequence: TGTGCCAGCAGCTTAGGATCGCTAGCGGGAGGTAGTGAGCAGTTCCTC.

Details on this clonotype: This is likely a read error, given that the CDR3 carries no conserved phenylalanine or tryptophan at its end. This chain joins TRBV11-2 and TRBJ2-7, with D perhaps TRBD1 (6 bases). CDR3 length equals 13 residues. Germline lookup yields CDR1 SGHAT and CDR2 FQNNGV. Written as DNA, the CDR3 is TGCGCCAGCAGCCACGGGACAAACTACGAGCAGTACTTA. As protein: CASSHGTNYEQYL.

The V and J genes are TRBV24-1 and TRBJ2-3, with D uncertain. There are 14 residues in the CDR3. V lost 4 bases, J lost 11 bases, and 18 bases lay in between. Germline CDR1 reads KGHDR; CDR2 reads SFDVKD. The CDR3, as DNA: TGTGCCACCAGTGACGCCGCCGGATCCGCAGGGCAGTATTTT. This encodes CATSDAAGSAGQYF.

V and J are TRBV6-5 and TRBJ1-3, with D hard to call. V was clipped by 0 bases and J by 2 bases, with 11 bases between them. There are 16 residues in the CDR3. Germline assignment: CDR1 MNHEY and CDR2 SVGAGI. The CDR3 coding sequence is TGTGCCAGCAGTTACTCGCCGGGCGGGCCTGGAAACACCATATATTTT. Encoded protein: CASSYSPGGPGNTIYF.

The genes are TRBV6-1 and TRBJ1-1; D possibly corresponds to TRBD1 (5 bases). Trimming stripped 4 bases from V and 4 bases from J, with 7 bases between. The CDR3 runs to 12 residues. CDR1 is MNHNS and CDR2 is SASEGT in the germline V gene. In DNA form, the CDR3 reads TGTGCCAGCAGTGGGGGGAGCACTGAAGCTTTCTTT. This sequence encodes CASSGGSTEAFF.

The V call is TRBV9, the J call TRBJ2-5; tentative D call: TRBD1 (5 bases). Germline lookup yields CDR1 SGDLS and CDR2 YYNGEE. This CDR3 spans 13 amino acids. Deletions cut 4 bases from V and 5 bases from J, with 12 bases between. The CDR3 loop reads CASSIQVGETQYF. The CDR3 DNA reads TGTGCCAGCAGCATACAGGTGGGGGAGACCCAGTACTTC.

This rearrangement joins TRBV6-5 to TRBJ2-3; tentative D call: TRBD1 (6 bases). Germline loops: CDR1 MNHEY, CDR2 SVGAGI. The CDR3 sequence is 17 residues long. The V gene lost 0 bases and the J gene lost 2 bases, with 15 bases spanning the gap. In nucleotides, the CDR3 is TGTGCCAGCAGTTACTCCCCGAGGGGGTGGGCCACAGATACGCAGTATTTT. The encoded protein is CASSYSPRGWATDTQYF.

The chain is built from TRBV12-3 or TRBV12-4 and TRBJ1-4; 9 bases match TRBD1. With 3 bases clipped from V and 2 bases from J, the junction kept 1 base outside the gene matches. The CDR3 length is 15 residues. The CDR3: CASSFGQGTNEKLFF. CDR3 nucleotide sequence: TGTGCCAGCAGTTTCGGACAGGGGACTAATGAAAAACTGTTTTTT.

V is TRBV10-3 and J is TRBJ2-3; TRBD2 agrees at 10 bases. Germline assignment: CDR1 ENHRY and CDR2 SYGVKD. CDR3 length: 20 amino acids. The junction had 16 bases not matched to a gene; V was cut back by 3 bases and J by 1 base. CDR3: CAISESGGAGGPFGTDTQYF. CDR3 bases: TGTGCCATCAGTGAATCTGGAGGAGCGGGAGGGCCCTTTGGCACAGATACGCAGTATTTT.

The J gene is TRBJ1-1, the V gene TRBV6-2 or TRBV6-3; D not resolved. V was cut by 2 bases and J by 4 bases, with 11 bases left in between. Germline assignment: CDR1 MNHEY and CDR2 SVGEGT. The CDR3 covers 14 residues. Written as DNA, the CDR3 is TGTGCCAGCAGTTACGTCACGGACTCCACTGAAGCTTTCTTT. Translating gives CASSYVTDSTEAFF.

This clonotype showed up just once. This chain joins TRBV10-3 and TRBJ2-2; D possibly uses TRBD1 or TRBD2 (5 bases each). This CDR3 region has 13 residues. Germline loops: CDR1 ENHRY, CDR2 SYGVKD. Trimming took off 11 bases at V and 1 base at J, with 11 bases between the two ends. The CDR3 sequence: CAAGTGNTGELFF. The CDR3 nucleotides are TGTGCCGCCGGGACGGGGAACACCGGGGAGCTGTTTTTT.

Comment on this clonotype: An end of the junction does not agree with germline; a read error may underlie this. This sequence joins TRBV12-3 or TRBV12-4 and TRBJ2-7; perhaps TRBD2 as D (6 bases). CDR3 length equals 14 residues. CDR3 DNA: TGTGCCAGCAGCAAAACCGGGACTCCCTACGAGCACTACTTC. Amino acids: CASSKTGTPYEHYF.

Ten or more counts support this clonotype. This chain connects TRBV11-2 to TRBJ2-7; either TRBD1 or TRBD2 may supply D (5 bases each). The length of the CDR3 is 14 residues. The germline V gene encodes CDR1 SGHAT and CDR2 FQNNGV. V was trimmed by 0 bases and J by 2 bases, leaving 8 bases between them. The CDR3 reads CASSLDGAAYEQYF. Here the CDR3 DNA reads TGTGCCAGCAGCTTAGACGGGGCAGCCTACGAGCAGTACTTC.